This T cell receptor beta chain was sequenced in a study of metastatic and nonmetastatic thyroid tumors. About the study: Across blood and tumor or nodule tissue, repertoires from malignant and benign thyroid patients were compared with one another.

This CDR3 region has 16 residues. Looked up from germline, CDR1 is DFQATT and CDR2 is SNEGSKA (reference sequence). Thyroid surgery had not been preceded by any treatment in any patient. This clone was counted many times. A clone one base away is much larger, so this may be a read error. TCRdb re-called the PCR reads through MiXCR. The sample lists 37,000 or so clones, roughly 16% seen once, with over 3.5% in the top ten. The gene calls are TRBV20-1 and TRBJ1-1, with TRBD1 matching 7 bases. Sample: blood. The source is a female donor with papillary thyroid cancer or a benign thyroid nodule (not recorded which). Some clones in this sample may be carry-over from other donors' samples. The CDR3 sequence is CSARATRDRANTEASF. The CDR3 DNA reads as TGCAGTGCTAGAGCGACCCGGGACAGAGCTAACACTGAAGCTTCCTTT.